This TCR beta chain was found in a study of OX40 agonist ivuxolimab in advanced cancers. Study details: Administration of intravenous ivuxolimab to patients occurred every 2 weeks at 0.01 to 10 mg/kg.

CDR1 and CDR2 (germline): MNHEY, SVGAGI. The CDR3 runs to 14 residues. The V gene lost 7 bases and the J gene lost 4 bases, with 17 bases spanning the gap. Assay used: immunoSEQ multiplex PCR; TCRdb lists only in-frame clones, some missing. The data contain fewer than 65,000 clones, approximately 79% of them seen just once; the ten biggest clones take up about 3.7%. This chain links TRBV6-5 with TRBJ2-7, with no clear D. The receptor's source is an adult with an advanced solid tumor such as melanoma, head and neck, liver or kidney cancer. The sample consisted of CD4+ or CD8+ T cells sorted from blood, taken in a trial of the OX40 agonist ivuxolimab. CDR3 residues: CASISPTIFYEQYF. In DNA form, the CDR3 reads TGTGCCAGCATTTCCCCCACAATATTTTACGAGCAGTACTTC.